These 10 T cell receptor beta chains were all obtained from the same sample, sequenced in a study of regulatory T cells in long-lasting Graves disease (dated by TCRdb to the early 2020s). Libraries were made using multiplex PCR. The sequencer was an Illumina HiSeq 4000. To build TCR beta libraries, CDR3 regions were amplified by Arm-PCR using iRepertoire HTBI primers. TCRdb handled the public reads itself, with Q25 trimming in fastp and clone calling in MiXCR, and kept productive beta chains. Each CDR3 protein appears once, grouped with its most common genes and DNA. This sample lists approximately 360,000 distinct CDR3 sequences; about 12% were detected once. 15% to 20% of the sample lies in the top ten. The time point label corresponds to: newly diagnosed GD, antithyroid drugs for less than 3 months. For both TCR sequencing and RNA sequencing, RNA was extracted from PBMCs using TRIzol. The same data also went into a second study, on T cells in Graves' hyperthyroidism and ophthalmopathy.

Source: peripheral blood mononuclear cells (PBMCs), taken at new diagnosis, from a patient treated with antithyroid drugs. These receptors came from a young woman with Graves disease. Donor details come from another sample of the same person, matched by shared clones.

In its sample, this clonotype was seen many times. V gene TRBV18 combines with J gene TRBJ2-3, with D perhaps TRBD2 (5 bases). The CDR3 sequence is 16 residues long. Germline loops: CDR1 KGHSH, CDR2 LQKENI. V shed 4 bases and J shed 1 base, with 15 bases lying between them. The CDR3: CASSLYTSGGTDTQYF. The CDR3 DNA reads TGTGCCAGCTCACTGTACACAAGCGGCGGCACAGATACGCAGTATTTT.

This clonotype has at least ten counts. The V and J genes are TRBV20-1 and TRBJ2-1; D gene uncertain. The CDR3 contains 14 residues. Germline CDR1 is DFQATT and CDR2 is SNEGSKA (reference sequence). Trimming pared 2 bases from V and 4 bases from J, leaving 12 bases between. The CDR3 region is CSARSGSLYNEQFF. DNA for the CDR3: TGCAGTGCTAGAAGTGGGTCCCTTTACAATGAGCAGTTCTTC.

This clonotype appeared many times. V and J are TRBV6-1 and TRBJ2-5; 8 bases are shared with TRBD1. V shed 7 bases and J 2 bases; nucleotides not matched to a gene: 12. The CDR3 is made up of 16 amino acids. The germline V gene encodes CDR1 MNHNS and CDR2 SASEGT. Here the CDR3 DNA reads TGTGCCAGCACCCGTAGTCGAACAGGGGGACAAGAGACCCAGTACTTC. It encodes CASTRSRTGGQETQYF.

This clonotype was counted only a few times. This chain links TRBV28 with TRBJ2-5; D is undetermined. The CDR3 runs to 15 residues. Germline CDR1 MDHEN, CDR2 SYDVKM. The V and J ends lost 2 bases and 5 bases respectively, with 15 bases between them. In DNA, the CDR3 is TGTGCCAGCAGTTTACGGGCGGTACCCAGGGAGACCCAGTACTTC. Protein sequence: CASSLRAVPRETQYF. Using reference TRBV28 and TRBJ2-5 for the parts outside the CDR3, the full variable domain is DVKVTQSSRYLVKRTGEKVFLECVQDMDHENMFWYRQDPGLGLRLIYFSYDVKMKEKGDIPEGYSVSREKKERFSLILESASTNQTSMYLCASSLRAVPRETQYFGPGTRLLVL.

This clonotype was recorded a few times. The V and J genes are TRBV10-3 and TRBJ2-1; TRBD2 agrees at 11 bases. The junction had 4 bases not matched to a gene; V was cut back by 0 bases and J by 0 bases. This CDR3 is 18 amino acids long. The germline gives CDR1 ENHRY, CDR2 SYGVKD. CDR3 bases: TGTGCCATCAGTGAGTCACTAGCGGGGGATATCTCCTACAATGAGCAGTTCTTC. Translation gives CAISESLAGDISYNEQFF.

This clonotype came up a few times. The chain joins TRBV6-1 to TRBJ1-4, with no clear D. Germline V CDR1 and CDR2: MNHNS, SASEGT. The CDR3 is made up of 14 amino acids. Trimming stripped 7 bases from V and 0 bases from J, with 9 bases between. CDR3 nucleotides: TGTGCCAGCAAGGGTGAGGCAACTAATGAAAAACTGTTTTTT. Amino acid sequence: CASKGEATNEKLFF.

There are many counts of this clonotype. V usage is TRBV7-8 and J usage is TRBJ1-2; D unclear. This CDR3 is 16 amino acids long. Trimming shortened V by 4 bases and J by 6 bases, and 21 bases separated the two germline ends. Looked up from germline, CDR1 is SGHVS and CDR2 is FQNEAQ. The CDR3 DNA sequence: TGTGCCAGCAGCTCCAGTCGTCGAGGAGGGATCCATGGCTACACCTTC. Translating it yields CASSSSRRGGIHGYTF.

This clonotype has ten or more counts. The chain carries TRBV9 and TRBJ1-1; TRBD1 is a possible D gene (5 bases). Trimming removed 6 bases at V and 1 base at J, with 13 bases between. From germline, CDR1 is SGDLS and CDR2 YYNGEE. CDR3 length: 14 residues. CDR3 DNA: TGTGCCAGCACCGGGACTATTGGGAACACTGAAGCTTTCTTT. This encodes CASTGTIGNTEAFF.

The rearrangement joins TRBV6-1 to TRBJ1-1, with no clear D. With 9 bases removed from V and 3 bases from J, the gap between germline ends came to 8 bases. This CDR3 region has 11 residues. Germline CDR1 and CDR2: MNHNS and SASEGT. The CDR3 region is CASRWDTEAFF. The CDR3 DNA reads as TGTGCCAGTAGGTGGGACACTGAAGCTTTCTTT.

This clonotype has at least ten counts. V and J are TRBV11-2 and TRBJ1-5; D may be TRBD1 (6 bases). Trimming cost V 7 bases and J 0 bases, with 16 bases left between them. Looked up from germline, CDR1 is SGHAT and CDR2 is FQNNGV. The CDR3 extends over 16 amino acids. The CDR3 sequence is CASNEDSAYSNQPQHF. CDR3 in DNA: TGTGCCAGCAACGAGGACAGCGCCTATAGCAATCAGCCCCAGCATTTT.